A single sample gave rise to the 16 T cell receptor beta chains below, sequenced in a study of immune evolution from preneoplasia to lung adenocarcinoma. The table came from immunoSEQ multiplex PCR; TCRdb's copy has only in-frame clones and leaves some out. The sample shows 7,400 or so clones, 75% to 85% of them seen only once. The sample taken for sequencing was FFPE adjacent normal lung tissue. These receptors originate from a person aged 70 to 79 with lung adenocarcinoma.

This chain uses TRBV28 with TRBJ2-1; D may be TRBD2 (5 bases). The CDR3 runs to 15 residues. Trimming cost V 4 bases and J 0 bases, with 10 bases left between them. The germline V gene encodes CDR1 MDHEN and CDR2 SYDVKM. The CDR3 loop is CASSSGGGSYNEQFF. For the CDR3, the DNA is TGTGCCAGCAGTTCCGGAGGTGGCTCCTACAATGAGCAGTTCTTC.

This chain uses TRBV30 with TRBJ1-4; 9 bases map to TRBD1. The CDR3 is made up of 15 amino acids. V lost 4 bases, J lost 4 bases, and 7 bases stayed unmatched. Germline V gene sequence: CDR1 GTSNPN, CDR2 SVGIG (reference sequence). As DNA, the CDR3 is TGTGCCTGGAATCCACAGGGGGCTATTAATGAAAAACTGTTTTTT. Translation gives CAWNPQGAINEKLFF.

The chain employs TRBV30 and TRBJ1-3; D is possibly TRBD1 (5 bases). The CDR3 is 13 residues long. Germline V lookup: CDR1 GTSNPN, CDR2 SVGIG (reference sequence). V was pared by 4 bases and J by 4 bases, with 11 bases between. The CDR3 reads CAWKVGDGNTIYF. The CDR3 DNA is TGTGCCTGGAAAGTGGGGGACGGAAACACCATATATTTT.

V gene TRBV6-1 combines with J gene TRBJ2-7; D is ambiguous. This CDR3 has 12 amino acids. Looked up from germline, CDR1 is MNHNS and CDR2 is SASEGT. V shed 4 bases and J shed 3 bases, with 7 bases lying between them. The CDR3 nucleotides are TGTGCCAGCAGTGTTACTTTCTACGAGCAGTACTTC. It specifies CASSVTFYEQYF.

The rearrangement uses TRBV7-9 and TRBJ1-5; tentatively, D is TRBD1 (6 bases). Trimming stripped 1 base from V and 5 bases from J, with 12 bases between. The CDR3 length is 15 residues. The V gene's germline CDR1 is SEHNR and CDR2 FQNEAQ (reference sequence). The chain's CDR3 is CASSLDGAGDQPQHF. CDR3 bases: TGTGCCAGCAGCTTAGACGGGGCAGGGGATCAGCCCCAGCATTTT.

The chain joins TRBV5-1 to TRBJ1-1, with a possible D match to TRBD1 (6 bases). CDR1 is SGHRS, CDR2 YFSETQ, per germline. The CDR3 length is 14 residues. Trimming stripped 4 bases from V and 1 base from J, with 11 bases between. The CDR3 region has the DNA TGCGCCAGCAGCCGACCGGGACAGAACACTGAAGCTTTCTTT. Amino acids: CASSRPGQNTEAFF.

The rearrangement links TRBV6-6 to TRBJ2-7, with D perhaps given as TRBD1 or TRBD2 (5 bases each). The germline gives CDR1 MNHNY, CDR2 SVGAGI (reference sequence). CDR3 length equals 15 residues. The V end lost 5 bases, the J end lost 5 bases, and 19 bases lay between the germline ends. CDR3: CASSILGTLKDEQYF. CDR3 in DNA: TGTGCCAGCAGTATACTCGGGACCCTCAAGGACGAGCAGTACTTC.

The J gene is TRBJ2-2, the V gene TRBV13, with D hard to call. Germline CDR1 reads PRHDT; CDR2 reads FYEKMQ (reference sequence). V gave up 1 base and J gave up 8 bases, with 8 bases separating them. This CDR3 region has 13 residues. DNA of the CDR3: TGTGCCAGCAGCTTAGAAGTATCGGGGGAGCTGTTTTTT. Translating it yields CASSLEVSGELFF. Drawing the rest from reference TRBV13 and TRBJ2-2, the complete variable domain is AAGVIQSPRHLIKEKRETATLKCYPIPRHDTVYWYQQGPGQDPQFLISFYEKMQSDKGSIPDRFSAQQFSDYHSELNMSSLELGDSALYFCASSLEVSGELFFGEGSRLTVL.

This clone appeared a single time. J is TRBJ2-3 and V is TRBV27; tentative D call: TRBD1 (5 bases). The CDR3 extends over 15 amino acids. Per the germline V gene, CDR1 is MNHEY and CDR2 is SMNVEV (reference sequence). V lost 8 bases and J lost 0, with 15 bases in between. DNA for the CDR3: TGTGCCAGCCGCCAGACAGTCGTTAGCACAGATACGCAGTATTTT. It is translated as CASRQTVVSTDTQYF.

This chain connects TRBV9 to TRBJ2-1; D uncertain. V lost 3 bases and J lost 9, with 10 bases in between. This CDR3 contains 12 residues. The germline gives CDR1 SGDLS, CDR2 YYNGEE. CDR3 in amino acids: CASSGERGEQFF. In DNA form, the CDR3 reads TGTGCCAGCAGCGGAGAACGCGGTGAGCAGTTCTTC. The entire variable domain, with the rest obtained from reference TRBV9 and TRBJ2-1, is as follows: DSGVTQTPKHLITATGQRVTLRCSPRSGDLSVYWYQQSLDQGLQFLIQYYNGEERAKGNILERFSAQQFPDLHSELNLSSLELGDSALYFCASSGERGEQFFGPGTRLTVL.

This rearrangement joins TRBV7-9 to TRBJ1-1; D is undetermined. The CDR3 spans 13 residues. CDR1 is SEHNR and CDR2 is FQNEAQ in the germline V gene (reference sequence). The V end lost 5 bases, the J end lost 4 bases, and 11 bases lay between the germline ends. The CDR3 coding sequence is TGTGCCAGCAGCCCCACAGAGGTCACTGAAGCTTTCTTT. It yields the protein CASSPTEVTEAFF. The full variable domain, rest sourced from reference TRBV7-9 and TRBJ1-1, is DTGVSQNPRHKITKRGQNVTFRCDPISEHNRLYWYRQTLGQGPEFLTYFQNEAQLEKSRLLSDRFSAERPKGSFSTLEIQRTEQGDSAMYLCASSPTEVTEAFFGQGTRLTVV.

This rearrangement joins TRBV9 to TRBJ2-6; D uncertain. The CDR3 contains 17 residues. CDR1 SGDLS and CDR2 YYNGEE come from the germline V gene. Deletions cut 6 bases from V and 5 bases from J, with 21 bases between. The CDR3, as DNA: TGTGCCAGCAACGATATGTTCAAACAAAGTCGGGCCAACGTCCTGACTTTC. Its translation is CASNDMFKQSRANVLTF. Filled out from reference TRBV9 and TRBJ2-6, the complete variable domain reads DSGVTQTPKHLITATGQRVTLRCSPRSGDLSVYWYQQSLDQGLQFLIQYYNGEERAKGNILERFSAQQFPDLHSELNLSSLELGDSALYFCASNDMFKQSRANVLTFGAGSRLTVL.

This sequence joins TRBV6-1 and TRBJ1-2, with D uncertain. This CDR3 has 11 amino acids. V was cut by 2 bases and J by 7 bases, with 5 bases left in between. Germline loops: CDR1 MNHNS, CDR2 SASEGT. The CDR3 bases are TGTGCCAGCAGTGAATCCCCTGGCTACACCTTC. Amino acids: CASSESPGYTF.

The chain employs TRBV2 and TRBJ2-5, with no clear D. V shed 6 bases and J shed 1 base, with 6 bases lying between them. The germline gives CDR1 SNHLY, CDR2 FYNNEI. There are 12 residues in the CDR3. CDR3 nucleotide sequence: TGTGCCAGCAGCGTAGCCCAAGAGACCCAGTACTTC. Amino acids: CASSVAQETQYF.

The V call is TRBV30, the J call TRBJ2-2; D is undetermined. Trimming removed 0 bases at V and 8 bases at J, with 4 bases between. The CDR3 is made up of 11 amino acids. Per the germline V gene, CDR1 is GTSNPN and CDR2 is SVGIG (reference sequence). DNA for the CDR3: TGTGCCTGGAGTGTGGTGGGGGAGCTGTTTTTT. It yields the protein CAWSVVGELFF.

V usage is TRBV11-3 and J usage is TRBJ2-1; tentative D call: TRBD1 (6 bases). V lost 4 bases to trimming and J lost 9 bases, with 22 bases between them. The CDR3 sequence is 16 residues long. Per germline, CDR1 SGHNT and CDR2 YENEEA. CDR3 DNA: TGTGCCAGCAGCTCTTACTCGTTGGGGGCCGGCGGTGAGCAGTTCTTC. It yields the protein CASSSYSLGAGGEQFF.